The present T cell receptor beta chain was sequenced within a study of T cell responses to AZD1222 COVID-19 vaccine. This CDR3 has 17 residues. Losses at the gene ends were 0 bases for V and 1 base for J; bases not matched to a gene: 7. Looked up from germline, CDR1 is SGDLS and CDR2 is YYNGEE. Produced via immunoSEQ multiplex PCR; TCRdb's table is partial and in-frame only. The table shows 180,000 or so clones, with about 86% occurring only once. The rearrangement uses TRBV9 and TRBJ2-3, with 8 bases fitting TRBD2. This receptor was taken from an adult in good health. This sample comprised peripheral blood, obtained on day 0 of AZD1222 vaccination. DNA of the CDR3: TGTGCCAGCAGCGTAGCCGGGGTGACTAGCGGCACAGATACGCAGTATTTT. Translated: CASSVAGVTSGTDTQYF.